These 28 T cell receptor beta chains came from one sample sequenced in a study of CD8+ T cells in alopecia areata. Investigators isolated RNA and reverse transcribed it into cDNA to act as the sequencing template. The assay was immunoSEQ multiplex PCR, and TCRdb's table has in-frame clones only and misses some. The repertoire holds around 80,000 clones, with just over 50% as singletons. Sample: NKG2D-high CD8+ T cells sorted from blood. Receptors were obtained from a human donor with alopecia areata.

This clone was detected only a few times. V is TRBV29-1 and J is TRBJ2-7, with 8 bases lining up with TRBD1. CDR1 and CDR2 from the germline V gene are SQVTM and ANQGSEA. The CDR3 consists of 14 residues. With 2 bases clipped from V and 5 bases from J, the junction kept 8 bases outside the gene matches. CDR3 sequence: CSVESGTGVNEQYF. The CDR3 DNA reads TGCAGCGTTGAAAGTGGGACAGGTGTAAACGAGCAGTACTTC.

This clone has a handful of counts. This chain connects TRBV29-1 to TRBJ2-1; a weak D match, TRBD2 (6 bases). This CDR3 spans 13 amino acids. V lost 8 bases and J lost 5, with 16 bases in between. From germline, CDR1 is SQVTM and CDR2 ANQGSEA. The CDR3 DNA is TGCAGCACTACCGAGAGACTAGACAATGAGCAGTTCTTC. Translated, it gives CSTTERLDNEQFF.

Comment on this clone: This same CDR3 is encoded by further DNA sequences in the sample. V usage is TRBV9 and J usage is TRBJ2-1; tentatively, D is TRBD2 (6 bases). The CDR3 covers 15 residues. Trimming took 2 bases from V and 0 from J, leaving 9 bases between them. CDR1 and CDR2 from the germline V gene are SGDLS and YYNGEE. The CDR3: CASSVSGSSYNEQFF. The CDR3 DNA reads as TGTGCCAGCAGCGTTAGCGGTAGCTCCTACAATGAGCAGTTCTTC.

This clone was counted between two and nine times. In the same sample, other DNA sequences code for this CDR3. The chain has TRBV5-1 and TRBJ2-7; D is undetermined. The ends were cut back, 0 bases at V and 5 bases at J, with 3 bases in the middle. The CDR3 is made up of 11 amino acids. The germline gives CDR1 SGHRS, CDR2 YFSETQ. CDR3 coding DNA: TGCGCCAGCAGCTTGGGAAACGAGCAGTACTTC. Encoded protein: CASSLGNEQYF.

This clone is a singleton in its sample. The chain links TRBV12-5 to TRBJ2-3; 8 nucleotides agree with TRBD2. The CDR3 totals 15 residues. The V gene's germline CDR1 is LGHNT and CDR2 FRNRAP. V was clipped by 7 bases and J by 1 base; unmatched bases: 7. CDR3 DNA sequence: TGTGCTAGTGCGTTCGCGGGGGGCGGCACAGATACGCAGTATTTT. Its translation: CASAFAGGGTDTQYF.

This clone was detected only a few times. The rearrangement uses TRBV2 and TRBJ1-1; TRBD1 matches 11 bases. The CDR3 loop spans 14 amino acids. V was pared by 9 bases and J by 4 bases, with 7 bases of the junction left unmatched. Germline loops: CDR1 SNHLY, CDR2 FYNNEI. The CDR3 here is CARITGTGGTEAFF. CDR3 DNA sequence: TGTGCCAGAATAACCGGGACAGGGGGCACTGAAGCTTTCTTT.

In this sample, this clone turned up a few times. The V and J genes are TRBV4-1 and TRBJ1-1, with D uncertain. Germline CDR1 reads MGHRA; CDR2 reads YSYEKL. V was trimmed by 0 bases and J by 8 bases, leaving 4 bases between them. The CDR3 loop spans 11 amino acids. The DNA of the CDR3 is TGCGCCAGCAGCCAAGATGGGGAAGCTTTCTTT. Protein: CASSQDGEAFF.

The V call is TRBV7-6, the J call TRBJ1-1; D is ambiguous. The germline CDR1 and CDR2 sequences are SGHVS and FNYEAQ. This CDR3 region has 12 residues. V was shortened by 5 bases and J by 4 bases, with 8 bases between the two germline ends. The CDR3 loop reads CASSHEGTEAFF. As DNA, the CDR3 is TGTGCCAGCAGCCACGAGGGCACTGAAGCTTTCTTT.

This chain joins TRBV27 and TRBJ1-4; the D gene is possibly TRBD1 (5 bases). V gave up 2 bases and J gave up 8 bases, with 12 bases separating them. Germline V gene data show CDR1 as MNHEY and CDR2 as SMNVEV (reference sequence). There are 14 residues in the CDR3. The chain's CDR3 is CASSLRAGFEKLFF. In DNA form, the CDR3 reads TGTGCCAGCAGTTTAAGGGCAGGGTTCGAAAAACTGTTTTTT.

This clone was observed a handful of times. This sequence joins TRBV29-1 and TRBJ2-5, with a tentative D call TRBD1 (5 bases). Germline assignment: CDR1 SQVTM and CDR2 ANQGSEA. V was clipped by 5 bases and J by 5 bases, with 9 bases between them. This CDR3 has 11 amino acids. The CDR3 coding sequence is TGCAGCGTTCCAGGGTGGGAGACCCAGTACTTC. Translated, it gives CSVPGWETQYF.

This chain connects TRBV7-9 to TRBJ1-5; D gene unclear. Germline CDR1 and CDR2: SEHNR and FQNEAQ (reference sequence). The V gene lost 5 bases and the J gene lost 0 bases, with 11 bases spanning the gap. The CDR3 sequence is 15 residues long. The CDR3 bases are TGTGCCAGCAGCCCTTGGGGAGGTAGCAATCAGCCCCAGCATTTT. Amino acid sequence: CASSPWGGSNQPQHF. Combining the CDR3 with reference TRBV7-9 and TRBJ1-5 gives the whole variable domain DTGVSQNPRHKITKRGQNVTFRCDPISEHNRLYWYRQTLGQGPEFLTYFQNEAQLEKSRLLSDRFSAERPKGSFSTLEIQRTEQGDSAMYLCASSPWGGSNQPQHFGDGTRLSIL.

In regard to this clone: Compared with germline, one end of the junction differs, possibly owing to a read error. The chain has TRBV10-3 and TRBJ2-7; D is perhaps TRBD2 (5 bases). Germline-derived CDR1 and CDR2 are ENHRY and SYGVKD. The CDR3 length is 13 residues. The CDR3 reads CASSGRGSYEQYF. DNA for the CDR3: TGTGCCAGCAGTGGTCGGGGCTCCTACGAGCAGTACTTC.

J is TRBJ2-7 and V is TRBV27; D may be TRBD2 (6 bases). The CDR3 has 12 amino acids. Trimming stripped 0 bases from V and 7 bases from J, with 7 bases between. Germline assignment: CDR1 MNHEY and CDR2 SMNVEV (reference sequence). The CDR3 loop reads CASSLSEGEQYF. Here the CDR3 DNA reads TGTGCCAGCAGTTTATCGGAGGGAGAGCAGTACTTC.

The gene calls are TRBV5-1 and TRBJ2-2; 11 nucleotides agree with TRBD1. The CDR3 is 14 amino acids. Germline CDR1 reads SGHRS; CDR2 reads YFSETQ. J lost 8 bases, V lost 3 bases, and 3 bases had no gene match. The CDR3 DNA is TGCGCCAGCAGCTCGGACAGGGGGCAAGGGGAGCTGTTTTTT. Residues: CASSSDRGQGELFF.

The V call is TRBV2, the J call TRBJ2-3; the match to TRBD2 covers 8 bases. Germline trimming cut 5 bases from V and 0 bases from J; bases unmatched to any gene: 10. The CDR3 is 17 residues long. The V gene's germline CDR1 is SNHLY and CDR2 FYNNEI. The CDR3 region is CASSLLAETSSTDTQYF. Written as DNA, the CDR3 is TGTGCCAGCAGTTTACTAGCGGAAACGTCTAGCACAGATACGCAGTATTTT.

The J gene is TRBJ2-5, the V gene TRBV28, with D unresolved. Trimming removed 6 bases from V and 4 bases from J, with 18 bases in between. CDR1 and CDR2 (germline): MDHEN, SYDVKM. The CDR3 is 15 amino acids. The CDR3 reads CASSLIADDGETQYF. In DNA form, the CDR3 reads TGTGCCAGCAGCTTAATAGCAGATGATGGAGAGACCCAGTACTTC.

This clone has just a few counts. This CDR3 reads CASSGTANEQYF. Here the CDR3 DNA reads TGTGCCAGCTCCGGGACAGCTAACGAGCAGTACTTC. The V and J genes are TRBV7-9 and TRBJ2-7, with 7 bases fitting TRBD1. This CDR3 contains 12 residues. CDR1 and CDR2 from the germline V gene are SEHNR and FQNEAQ (reference sequence). V was clipped by 8 bases and J by 5 bases; unmatched bases: 6.

V is TRBV13 and J is TRBJ2-3; 8 bases are a match to TRBD2. Germline V CDR1 and CDR2: PRHDT, FYEKMQ (reference sequence). V was clipped by 4 bases and J by 3 bases; unmatched bases: 3. The CDR3 contains 14 residues. CDR3 sequence: CASSSGLGTDTQYF. The CDR3 nucleotides are TGTGCCAGCAGCTCGGGACTAGGGACAGATACGCAGTATTTT. Full variable domain (outside the CDR3, taken from reference TRBV13 and TRBJ2-3): AAGVIQSPRHLIKEKRETATLKCYPIPRHDTVYWYQQGPGQDPQFLISFYEKMQSDKGSIPDRFSAQQFSDYHSELNMSSLELGDSALYFCASSSGLGTDTQYFGPGTRLTVL.

The chain couples TRBV7-9 to TRBJ2-3; TRBD2 agrees at 8 bases. Losses at the gene ends were 1 base for V and 5 bases for J; bases not matched to a gene: 5. The germline V gene has CDR1 SEHNR and CDR2 FQNEAQ (reference sequence). The CDR3 totals 15 residues. The CDR3 loop is CASSLEAGGQDTQYF. In DNA form, the CDR3 reads TGTGCCAGCAGCTTAGAGGCGGGGGGCCAAGATACGCAGTATTTT.

This clone was counted between two and nine times. The rearrangement links TRBV4-1 to TRBJ2-5; 7 positions agree with TRBD2. CDR1 is MGHRA and CDR2 is YSYEKL in the germline V gene. This CDR3 has 16 amino acids. The V segment lost 0 bases and the J segment 0 bases; nucleotides outside the gene matches: 4. The CDR3: CASSQEWLADQETQYF. The CDR3 bases are TGCGCCAGCAGCCAAGAGTGGCTAGCGGACCAAGAGACCCAGTACTTC.

The chain has TRBV9 and TRBJ2-2, with 8 bases that match TRBD1. With 3 bases clipped from V and 5 bases from J, the junction kept 6 bases outside the gene matches. The CDR3 runs 15 residues. CDR1 and CDR2 (germline): SGDLS, YYNGEE. CDR3 residues: CASSGGQGRTGELFF. DNA of the CDR3: TGTGCCAGCAGCGGCGGACAGGGTCGGACCGGGGAGCTGTTTTTT.

This chain joins TRBV7-2 and TRBJ2-1; tentatively, D is TRBD2 (5 bases). Germline V gene lookup returns CDR1 SGHTA and CDR2 FQGNSA. The CDR3 is 16 residues long. V lost 7 bases and J lost 3, with 19 bases in between. The CDR3 is CASTSLGEILYNEQFF. CDR3 nucleotides: TGTGCCAGCACCAGTCTCGGGGAGATACTCTACAATGAGCAGTTCTTC.

Only a few counts were recorded for this clone. This rearrangement joins TRBV27 to TRBJ2-1; possible D gene TRBD1, 5 bases. CDR3 length: 13 residues. V gave up 3 bases and J gave up 6 bases, with 9 bases separating them. Germline V gene data show CDR1 as MNHEY and CDR2 as SMNVEV (reference sequence). CDR3: CASSLIGVNEQFF. The CDR3 bases are TGTGCCAGCAGTTTGATAGGGGTCAATGAGCAGTTCTTC.

The rearrangement links TRBV29-1 to TRBJ2-7; no clear D. The ends were cut back, 3 bases at V and 4 bases at J, with 10 bases in the middle. This CDR3 contains 12 residues. Germline V gene data show CDR1 as SQVTM and CDR2 as ANQGSEA. The CDR3 here is CSVESEAYEQYF. The CDR3 nucleotides read TGCAGCGTTGAGTCAGAGGCTTACGAGCAGTACTTC.

The V call is TRBV7-2, the J call TRBJ2-3, with D unresolved. CDR3 size: 12 residues. Germline lookup yields CDR1 SGHTA and CDR2 FQGNSA. Trimming removed 5 bases at V and 6 bases at J, with 9 bases between. In DNA form, the CDR3 reads TGTGCCAGCAGCCCCCAAGCGGATACGCAGTATTTT. Its translation: CASSPQADTQYF. Full variable domain (remainder filled in from reference TRBV7-2 and TRBJ2-3): GAGVSQSPSNKVTEKGKDVELRCDPISGHTALYWYRQSLGQGLEFLIYFQGNSAPDKSGLPSDRFSAERTGGSVSTLTIQRTQQEDSAVYLCASSPQADTQYFGPGTRLTVL.

The chain recombines TRBV25-1 with TRBJ2-1; 9 bases are shared with TRBD1. Germline CDR1 is MGHDK and CDR2 is SYGVNS. This CDR3 is built from 14 residues. The V and J ends lost 5 bases and 8 bases, in that order; junction bases with no gene match: 7. The CDR3 region is CASSLGQGFDEQFF. In DNA form, the CDR3 reads TGTGCCAGCAGTTTGGGACAGGGTTTCGATGAGCAGTTCTTC.

The chain couples TRBV5-1 to TRBJ2-7; 9 bases line up with TRBD1. The CDR3 runs 14 residues. Germline assignment: CDR1 SGHRS and CDR2 YFSETQ. V was clipped by 4 bases and J by 3 bases; unmatched bases: 5. The CDR3 reads CASSEGQGFYEQYF. The DNA of the CDR3 is TGCGCCAGCAGCGAGGGACAGGGATTCTACGAGCAGTACTTC.

This clone turned up a few times. The chain has TRBV4-3 and TRBJ2-7, with 7 bases identical to TRBD2. CDR3 length: 15 amino acids. The V segment lost 0 bases and the J segment 5 bases; nucleotides outside the gene matches: 7. CDR1 and CDR2 from the germline V gene are LGHNA and YSLEER. DNA of the CDR3: TGCGCCAGCAGCCAAGATGGGGGGGACTCGGACGAGCAGTACTTC. Its protein is CASSQDGGDSDEQYF.